This note documents a single TCR beta chain sequence. Its antigen remains unknown. The sample comes from a study of beta chain features in type 1 diabetes. Germline CDR1 KGHSH, CDR2 LQKENI. The J segment lost 2 bases and the V segment lost 6 bases, leaving 10 bases of the junction unmatched. The CDR3 is 16 amino acids. Every bit of the isolated RNA underwent reverse transcription, so sequencing read expressed TCRB transcripts. Clones were sequenced by immunoSEQ multiplex PCR, and TCRdb holds only the in-frame ones, with some missing. The sample has 200,000 to 250,000 clones; 11% to 15% are singletons. Whole-study findings and limits: There was a moderate but significant shortening of TCRB CDR3s in all four CD4+ subsets of Type 1 diabetes patients.

The specimen sequenced was naive CD4+ T cells from blood. The V gene is TRBV18, the J gene TRBJ2-1; 7 bases fit TRBD1. The clonotype comes from a woman aged 40 to 50 in good health. The CDR3 DNA follows: TGTGCCAGCTCGCAGAGCGAGACAGGGACCTACAATGAGCAGTTCTTC. This sequence encodes CASSQSETGTYNEQFF.